The clone carrying this TCR beta chain was observed a handful of times. This sample stems from a study of blood T cells in healthy people across ages. V lost 1 base, J lost 3 bases, and 12 bases lay in between. Germline CDR1 reads SGHTA; CDR2 reads FQGTGA. This CDR3 region has 15 residues. A second PCR, run for about 7 to 11 cycles, used a sample-barcoded 5' primer plus a J-beta primer mix. TCRdb reprocessed the 5' RACE reads via MiXCR and lists one record per CDR3 protein. The table has about 570,000 distinct CDR3 sequences, about 25% seen once. This sample also appeared in a second study, on T cells of mothers and their children.

The receptor comes from a boy younger than 10 in good health. This sequence joins TRBV7-3 and TRBJ2-5, with D perhaps matching TRBD2 (7 bases). The sequenced sample consisted of blood. The DNA for the CDR3 is TGTGCCAGCAGCTTAAGGGAGGGGGGGGAAGAGACCCAGTACTTC. Encoded protein: CASSLREGGEETQYF.